This TCR beta chain came from a study of T cell repertoires in cytomegalovirus infection. There are 12 residues in the CDR3. Per germline, CDR1 DFQATT and CDR2 SNEGSKA (reference sequence). Trimming at V came to 6 bases and at J to 6 bases, leaving 6 bases not matched to a gene. TCRdb itself ran the reads through MiXCR, one entry per CDR3 protein. The sample holds roughly 700,000 distinct CDR3 sequences, roughly 36% seen once. In the case of this clonotype: No antigen is known for it.

The clonotype comes from a human donor in good health (CMV status not recorded). Some clones in this sample may be carry-over from other donors' samples. The chain links TRBV20-1 to TRBJ2-3, with 7 nucleotides matching TRBD1. This material consisted of cultured PBMCs, taken from culture after CMV antigen stimulation. The CDR3, as DNA: TGCAGTGCGCAGGGGGTTTGGGATACGCAGTATTTT. Translation: CSAQGVWDTQYF.